These 26 T cell receptor beta chains originate from one sample sequenced in a study of OX40 agonist ivuxolimab in advanced cancers. Assay used: immunoSEQ multiplex PCR; TCRdb lists only in-frame clones, some missing. In the table there are approximately 86,000 clones, 85% to 90% of which are singletons. Here the sequenced sample was CD4+ or CD8+ T cells sorted from blood, taken in a trial of the OX40 agonist ivuxolimab. The receptor set was obtained from an adult with an advanced solid tumor such as melanoma, head and neck, liver or kidney cancer.

The chain links TRBV7-2 to TRBJ2-7; D unresolved. The V gene's germline CDR1 is SGHTA and CDR2 FQGNSA. V dropped 5 bases and J dropped 0 bases, with 14 bases sitting between them. The CDR3 is 15 amino acids. CDR3: CASSGTLVSSYEQYF. CDR3 nucleotide sequence: TGTGCCAGCAGCGGAACCCTGGTGAGCTCCTACGAGCAGTACTTC.

The V and J genes are TRBV7-6 and TRBJ1-1, with D unresolved. CDR1 SGHVS and CDR2 FNYEAQ come from the germline V gene. Trimming stripped 2 bases from V and 3 bases from J, with 10 bases between. The CDR3 runs 14 residues. The chain's CDR3 is CASSLFESDTEAFF. Written as DNA, the CDR3 is TGTGCCAGCAGCTTATTCGAGTCGGACACTGAAGCTTTCTTT.

Regarding this clone: Additional DNA sequences in this sample encode the identical CDR3. Here the CDR3 reads CASSISTANTEAFF. CDR3 DNA sequence: TGTGCCAGTAGTATAAGCACAGCGAACACTGAAGCTTTCTTT. V is TRBV19 and J is TRBJ1-1; D not certain. V was trimmed by 2 bases and J by 1 base, leaving 8 bases between them. Germline values: CDR1 LNHDA, CDR2 SQIVND (reference sequence). CDR3 size: 14 residues.

The chain employs TRBV29-1 and TRBJ2-5; D remains unclear. V was shortened by 2 bases and J by 5 bases, with 12 bases between the two germline ends. Germline CDR1 is SQVTM and CDR2 is ANQGSEA. The CDR3 extends over 13 amino acids. The CDR3 DNA is TGCAGCGTTGAAAGTCAGGCCAGGGAGACCCAGTACTTC. As protein: CSVESQARETQYF.

The chain uses TRBV9 and TRBJ2-2, with 7 bases fitting TRBD1. The length of the CDR3 is 12 residues. The trim removed 0 bases at V and 13 bases at J, leaving 3 bases unmatched. CDR1 is SGDLS, CDR2 YYNGEE, per germline. CDR3 coding DNA: TGTGCCAGCAGCGTAGTAGGGGGCGGGCTGTTTTTT. It encodes CASSVVGGGLFF.

J is TRBJ2-5 and V is TRBV11-2; the match to TRBD1 covers 10 bases. J was trimmed by 8 bases and V by 0 bases; bases with no gene match: 6. In germline, CDR1 is SGHAT, CDR2 FQNNGV. CDR3 length: 15 amino acids. CDR3 sequence: CASSLDPGQGSTQYF. CDR3 nucleotide sequence: TGTGCCAGCAGCTTAGATCCGGGACAGGGGTCAACCCAGTACTTC.

This clone showed up just a few times. The chain couples TRBV9 to TRBJ2-1; 9 bases match TRBD2. Germline values: CDR1 SGDLS, CDR2 YYNGEE. V lost 3 bases to trimming and J lost 7 bases; unmatched junction nucleotides: 8. The CDR3 covers 15 residues. As DNA, the CDR3 is TGTGCCAGCAGCGAGTCCGGACTAGCGAGGAATGAGCAGTTCTTC. Its translation: CASSESGLARNEQFF.

The sample holds one count of this clone. Other DNA variants within this sample encode the same CDR3. This chain connects TRBV5-1 to TRBJ2-1; 7 bases match TRBD2. CDR1 SGHRS and CDR2 YFSETQ come from the germline V gene. This CDR3 is 13 amino acids long. Trimming cost V 0 bases and J 6 bases; bases outside gene matches: 0. This CDR3 is CASSLGLANEQFF. CDR3 sequence (DNA): TGCGCCAGCAGCTTGGGACTAGCCAATGAGCAGTTCTTC.

The CDR3 nucleotides read TGTGCCAGCAGCTTAGTCACGGACTCGAAAAGAGACAATGAGCAGTTCTTC. The encoded protein is CASSLVTDSKRDNEQFF. This chain joins TRBV11-3 and TRBJ2-1; D may be TRBD2 (5 bases). Germline lookup yields CDR1 SGHNT and CDR2 YENEEA. Between the trimmed V and J ends, which lost 1 base and 5 bases, there was a span of 18 bases. This CDR3 is 17 amino acids long.

V usage is TRBV6-5 and J usage is TRBJ2-5, with D tentatively TRBD1 (6 bases). The DNA end favors TRBJ2-7, so the J call may be wrong. This CDR3 is built from 15 residues. Germline V gives CDR1 MNHEY, CDR2 SVGAGI. The CDR3 reads CASSYSDRKSYEQYF. For the CDR3, the DNA is TGTGCCAGCAGTTACTCGGACAGAAAATCCTACGAGCAGTACTTC.

In its sample, this clone was seen a few times. V gene TRBV6-1 combines with J gene TRBJ1-1; perhaps TRBD1 as D (5 bases). CDR1 and CDR2 from the germline V gene are MNHNS and SASEGT. Trimming took off 4 bases at V and 1 base at J, with 13 bases between the two ends. The CDR3 has 15 residues. Written as DNA, the CDR3 is TGTGCCAGCAGTGGGGCGAAGACAGAGAACACTGAAGCTTTCTTT. Translating gives CASSGAKTENTEAFF.

The CDR3 loop is CASRSGTGDPVGYF. CDR3 in DNA: TGTGCCAGCAGGTCCGGGACAGGGGACCCCGTGGGGTACTTC. The chain links TRBV2 to TRBJ2-5; 10 bases are a match to TRBD1. This CDR3 spans 14 amino acids. The V gene end was trimmed by 6 bases and the J gene end by 13 bases; junction bases not matched to a gene: 14. Germline loops: CDR1 SNHLY, CDR2 FYNNEI.

This clone has just a few counts. The chain is built from TRBV29-1 and TRBJ2-7; 7 bases agree with TRBD2. Looked up from germline, CDR1 is SQVTM and CDR2 is ANQGSEA. The CDR3 runs to 17 residues. Trimming at V came to 4 bases and at J to 0 bases, leaving 15 bases not matched to a gene. The CDR3 region is CSVVSRGVSGPSYEQYF. The DNA for the CDR3 is TGCAGCGTTGTCTCTCGGGGGGTGAGCGGGCCCTCCTACGAGCAGTACTTC.

CDR3 coding DNA: TGCGCCAGCAGCCAAGTACAGGGTGGTAATCAGCCCCAGCATTTT. This sequence encodes CASSQVQGGNQPQHF. J is TRBJ1-5 and V is TRBV4-1, with D possibly being TRBD1 (6 bases). Deletions cut 1 base from V and 4 bases from J, with 11 bases between. This CDR3 is 15 amino acids long. Germline values: CDR1 MGHRA, CDR2 YSYEKL.

The CDR3 sequence is CASSSGNRGDNEQYF. The CDR3 region has the DNA TGCGCCAGCAGCTCGGGAAACAGGGGGGACAACGAGCAGTACTTC. The chain employs TRBV5-1 and TRBJ2-7; 8 positions agree with TRBD1. J was trimmed by 5 bases and V by 3 bases; bases with no gene match: 10. Germline V gives CDR1 SGHRS, CDR2 YFSETQ. The CDR3 is 15 residues long.

The V gene is TRBV18, the J gene TRBJ2-1, with 13 bases lining up with TRBD2. The CDR3 runs 20 residues. Germline assignment: CDR1 KGHSH and CDR2 LQKENI. J lost 9 bases, V lost 4 bases, and 21 bases had no gene match. The CDR3 loop reads CASSRTGLAGVHKTQGEQFF. DNA of the CDR3: TGTGCCAGCTCACGAACCGGACTAGCGGGAGTCCATAAAACCCAGGGTGAGCAGTTCTTC.

This chain joins TRBV30 and TRBJ1-1; D uncertain. Trimming shortened V by 0 bases and J by 6 bases, and 11 bases separated the two germline ends. The germline V gene has CDR1 GTSNPN and CDR2 SVGIG (reference sequence). This CDR3 region has 13 residues. The CDR3 loop reads CAWSVRWQPEAFF. CDR3 nucleotide sequence: TGTGCCTGGAGTGTACGGTGGCAGCCTGAAGCTTTCTTT.

As regards this clone: Its ends do not fully match the called genes, so a read error is possible. The chain joins TRBV7-7 to TRBJ2-1; D is unresolved. This CDR3 is built from 15 residues. CDR1 is SSHAT and CDR2 is FNYEAQ in the germline V gene (reference sequence). CDR3 DNA sequence: TGTGCTAGCATCTCTACCCGTCCTCAATACAATGAGCAGTTCTTC. This translates into CASISTRPQYNEQFF.

This clone was seen a few times. V usage is TRBV18 and J usage is TRBJ2-5, with D perhaps TRBD2 (6 bases). Germline CDR1 reads KGHSH; CDR2 reads LQKENI. The CDR3 covers 15 residues. Trimming took 2 bases from V and 2 from J, leaving 12 bases between them. In DNA form, the CDR3 reads TGTGCCAGCTCACCAACGGGAGTTGGTCAAGAGACCCAGTACTTC. It codes for CASSPTGVGQETQYF.

This chain links TRBV5-1 with TRBJ1-5; 7 nucleotides agree with TRBD1. V shed 0 bases, J shed 5 bases, and the junction held 11 bases outside the gene matches. CDR1 is SGHRS, CDR2 YFSETQ, per germline. The CDR3 covers 17 residues. For the CDR3, the DNA is TGCGCCAGCAGCTTGGGGGGACCGACAGGGAATGATCAGCCCCAGCATTTT. It codes for CASSLGGPTGNDQPQHF.

This rearrangement joins TRBV6-1 to TRBJ1-1; possible D gene TRBD1, 5 bases. CDR3 length: 13 amino acids. Germline values: CDR1 MNHNS, CDR2 SASEGT. Trimming removed 3 bases from V and 4 bases from J, with 9 bases in between. CDR3 nucleotides: TGTGCCAGCAGTGAGAGGGGTCTCACTGAAGCTTTCTTT. Residues: CASSERGLTEAFF.

This rearrangement joins TRBV10-3 to TRBJ2-3; TRBD1 is a possible D gene (6 bases). The length of the CDR3 is 16 residues. Germline V gene lookup returns CDR1 ENHRY and CDR2 SYGVKD. The ends were cut back, 6 bases at V and 1 base at J, with 17 bases in the middle. In DNA form, the CDR3 reads TGTGCCATCAGCCCGCTAACCAGGGGCGGCACAGATACGCAGTATTTT. It specifies CAISPLTRGGTDTQYF.

The chain combines TRBV6-6 with TRBJ2-5, with 10 bases fitting TRBD1. V shed 5 bases, J shed 6 bases, and the junction held 9 bases outside the gene matches. CDR1 and CDR2 (germline): MNHNY, SVGAGI (reference sequence). The CDR3 sequence is 15 residues long. The CDR3 protein is CASSDRDRGGKTQYF. The CDR3, as DNA: TGTGCCAGCAGTGACCGGGACAGGGGTGGGAAGACCCAGTACTTC.

This chain links TRBV7-2 with TRBJ2-1, with TRBD2 matching over 12 bases. CDR1 and CDR2 from the germline V gene are SGHTA and FQGNSA. The ends lost 5 bases at V and 0 bases at J; junction bases unmatched: 11. The CDR3 has 19 residues. CDR3 in DNA: TGTGCCAGCAGCGGTTCGGGACTAGCGGGCGGAAGCTCCTACAATGAGCAGTTCTTC. This translates into CASSGSGLAGGSSYNEQFF.

The chain couples TRBV5-4 to TRBJ2-3, with D possibly matching TRBD1 (5 bases). Germline V gives CDR1 SGHNT, CDR2 YYREEE (reference sequence). The V end lost 2 bases, the J end lost 0 bases, and 10 bases lay between the germline ends. This CDR3 comprises 15 residues. The CDR3 nucleotides are TGTGCCAGCAGCTTCGGACATACGAGCACAGATACGCAGTATTTT. It translates to CASSFGHTSTDTQYF.

The gene calls are TRBV19 and TRBJ2-3; 10 bases align to TRBD2. CDR1 is LNHDA, CDR2 SQIVND, per germline (reference sequence). Unmatched junction bases numbered 6, after V lost 3 bases and J lost 3 bases. The CDR3 sequence is 16 residues long. The CDR3 region is CASSMDPSGRTDTQYF. The CDR3 DNA reads as TGTGCCAGTAGTATGGATCCTAGCGGGAGAACAGATACGCAGTATTTT. Full variable domain (outside the CDR3, taken from reference TRBV19 and TRBJ2-3): DGGITQSPKYLFRKEGQNVTLSCEQNLNHDAMYWYRQDPGQGLRLIYYSQIVNDFQKGDIAEGYSVSREKKESFPLTVTSAQKNPTAFYLCASSMDPSGRTDTQYFGPGTRLTVL.